This paragraph covers one T cell receptor beta chain sequence. What antigen it recognizes has not been identified. Base qualities are not provided; no much larger clone lies one nucleotide away. This record comes from a study of cytomegalovirus exposure and HLA in healthy donors (dated by TCRdb to between 2016 and 2019). For the wider study: According to an earlier analysis of several hundred of the donors, 150 million to 200 million T cells yielded 117 million unique TCR beta sequences and about 300 Gb of sequence data. To study patterns of TCR occurrence, a later analysis re-analyzed previously published TCR beta repertoires from around 670 donors and added high-resolution HLA genotyping. Using immunosequencing, the study profiled T cell repertoires from some 670 subjects and related those repertoires to cytomegalovirus serostatus. A separate validation cohort of 100 to 150 different subjects was used in addition to the approximately 700-subject first cohort. Every discovery cohort repertoire had been produced on one sequencing platform. Both class I and class II loci were covered by HLA typing, at four-digit resolution. Across some 400 genotyped donors of the cohort, an average of roughly 200,000 unique TCR beta nucleotide sequences per donor were sequenced, and 15% to 20% of those sequences were non-productive. The number of typed donors differed by locus: about 620-640 for A, B, C, DRB1 and DQB1; 500 to 550 for DQA1; around 610 for DPA1; and some 450 for DPB1. An early release that covered around 590 HLA-typed donors contained about 300 gigabases of sequencing data and roughly 84 million unique TCR sequences. The aim of the study was to test whether cataloging public T cell receptors could identify signatures of past pathogen exposure. A later genetic analysis used genome-wide SNP genotypes for about 60% of the roughly 700 donors, treating that subset as a discovery cohort. Because of strong linkage in the cohort, roughly five DR-DQ haplotypes were treated as single units for association and clustering. An earlier analysis of 500 to 750 of the donors applied high-throughput TCR beta sequencing to assess whether each TCR beta V gene segment acted as functional or pseudogenic. Alongside the repertoire data, information on donor age, sex, ethnicity and CMV serostatus was compiled. Rather than drawing on any new phenotypic data, the later analysis identified candidate immune exposures from TCR beta sequences and the way those sequences occurred across donors. The genetic ancestry cluster associated with self-reported Caucasian donors included 81% of the 300 to 450 genotyped donors. The study combined high-throughput TCR immunosequencing, statistical association of individual TCRs with disease status, and machine learning to predict cytomegalovirus infection status. Results the study describes overall, beyond this receptor: Some IMGT-functional V segments, including TRBV6-2 and TRBV6-3, could not be told apart with the 87-base-pair reads, so those segments were excluded. A cluster of highly shared sequence variants was judged likely to represent a technical artifact of the sequencing pipeline. The study listed around 160 TCR beta chains as associated with cytomegalovirus. Only TCR beta chains were sequenced in this cohort, and the absence of alpha or paired-chain data limited detectable features. In an earlier analysis of about 550 of the donors, most TCR beta V segments were observed in productive rearrangements about 90% or about 30% of the time, broadly matching IMGT annotations. In vitro tests confirmed that three of the cytomegalovirus-associated TCR beta chains recognize cytomegalovirus antigens. Specific HLA alleles were associated with over 15,000 TCR beta sequences at a false discovery rate of 0.05 in a later analysis. A further reported finding was that TCR beta sequences accurately predicted the HLA-A and HLA-B alleles for most subjects in the first cohort. The presence/absence analyses assumed that sequencing depth was roughly uniform across donors, and that assumption may not be true. Some 15 rarely observed V segments, including chromosome 9 orphons, were excluded from the earlier analysis of almost 600 of the donors because counts were too low. Strong co-occurrence of HLA alleles, especially DR and DQ, made assigning TCR associations to individual alleles difficult. The authors suggested that the approach could potentially be generalized to other disease states and immunological phenotypes. In a later analysis, HLA-associated TCR beta chains showed more clonal expansion and lower generation probabilities than non-associated chains that were equally common. Most TCR sequences were observed very rarely across donors, whereas some public TCRs were present in many individuals. According to a later analysis, parvovirus B19, influenza, CMV and Epstein-Barr virus appeared linked to several top co-occurrence clusters. In a later genetic analysis, a missense DCLRE1C variant was associated with V-gene and J-gene trimming of TCR beta chains, and the association was replicated in an independent cohort. According to a later genetic analysis, donors in an Asian-associated ancestry cluster had fewer N-insertions in productive TCRs than the approximately 710-donor mean. According to a later analysis, most CMV-associated TCR beta chains appeared to be HLA-restricted, and the HLA associations seemed to be driven largely by CMV exposure. According to a later analysis, TCR association rates differed among HLA loci, with DRB1 alleles showing the most associated TCRs and HLA-C alleles showing the fewest. Linkage disequilibrium might explain the correlated functional status among segregating V segments, but an unknown experimental factor could not be excluded. Because HLA typing was unavailable for some donors at each locus, only the typed subset was used in association tests. For the cohort, immune exposure information was limited to CMV serostatus. The classifier was reported to diagnose cytomegalovirus status with high specificity and sensitivity in both the original cohort and the validation cohort.

The receptor library was made with the immunoSEQ multiplex PCR assay. The multiplex PCR relied on a mix of 60 forward primers for TCR Vbeta segments and 13 reverse primers for TCR Jbeta segments. A multiplex PCR assay on genomic DNA amplified the CDR3 region of rearranged TCR beta genes. On the Illumina HiSeq System, the amplified TCR beta libraries were sequenced as 87-base-pair reads. Concerning the study's data processing: In a later analysis, some 80 million unique TCR beta chains were counted across the approximately 640 repertoires, and approximately 11 million of these chains were shared by at least two donors. A nearest-neighbor algorithm error-corrected the raw reads and collapsed the reads into unique sequences, merging closely related sequences to remove PCR and sequencing errors. V, D and J gene segments were assigned by aligning CDR3 sequences to IMGT reference sequences. Each retained sequence needed at least a six-nucleotide match to both a V gene segment and a J gene segment. A rearrangement counted as productive if the CDR3 had no stop codons and remained in frame with V and J, and every other rearrangement counted as non-productive. Following IMGT convention, CDR3 was defined as the stretch from the second conserved V-encoded cysteine to the conserved J-encoded phenylalanine. In an earlier analysis of just under 600 of the donors, sequences lacking an unambiguous match to a single V gene segment were excluded. In an earlier analysis of about 590 of the donors, a V segment was called functional when productive rearrangements were above 56.7%, and segregating when the standard deviation between donors exceeded 5%. A statistical classification framework was built for diagnosing cytomegalovirus status from the catalog of TCR beta chain sequences. In a later analysis, V and J genes were assigned by comparing TCR nucleotide sequences against IMGT/GENE-DB human TR gene sequences. A later analysis assigned CDR3 sequences and most-parsimonious VDJ recombination scenarios with the TCRdist pipeline. In a later analysis, each TCR beta chain was defined by its CDR3 amino acid sequence together with its V-gene family, and reads lacking a unique V-gene family were excluded. A later analysis removed several hundred highly shared, low-generation-probability nucleotide sequences to deal with suspected cross-contamination and a sequencing artifact. A later analysis calculated a clonal expansion index for each public chain from normalized within-repertoire ranks of inferred template counts. A later analysis computed generation probabilities with a VDJ recombination model fitted to out-of-frame rearrangements, and checked the results against IGoR. A later analysis scored TCR-TCR, TCR-HLA and TCR-CMV co-occurrence with hypergeometric tests, applying a repertoire-size bias correction to TCR pairs. False discovery rates were estimated in a later analysis by permuting HLA or CMV assignments 20 times. A later analysis grouped co-occurring TCRs with DBSCAN, adding TCRdist sequence similarity when clustering within HLA-allele-positive subsets. Repertoires with fewer than 30,000 or more than 120,000 public chains, plus five repertoires with anomalous nucleotide sharing, were excluded from co-occurrence clustering. TCRdb carries this immuneACCESS record with in-frame sequences only. Its versions omit some clonotypes, under half of them owing to an unresolved V gene in the studies checked, with the rest unexplained. The V and J calls and clone size were taken over from that table, and D and trimming were inferred from the DNA. Across this sample there are about 170,000 clones, with around 86% seen only once. Approximately 2.1% of the sample goes to the ten largest clones.

V is pruned by 6 bases and J by 3 bases, leaving 7 bases of the junction without a gene match. The germline V gene encodes CDR1 MNHEY and CDR2 SVGAGI. The CDR3 holds 14 amino acids from the cysteine to the phenylalanine. Only CDR3 DNA remains: 42 bases, in frame from the first base. In total, 630 or so healthy bone marrow donors made up the cohort. All cohort members were sampled while nominally healthy, although unrecorded immune exposures were likely present. The donor tested CMV seronegative and was one of the 352 seronegative cohort members. A peripheral blood sample was collected from each donor, and TCR beta sequencing was performed on peripheral blood mononuclear cells. The Qiagen DNeasy Blood Extraction Kit was used to extract genomic DNA from the blood cell samples.

This chain joins TRBV6-5 to TRBJ1-2; 7 central nucleotides agree with TRBD1. The sequence came from a male donor in good health and CMV-seronegative. The sequenced sample was PBMCs. This receptor carries the CDR3 CASRPPGQHYGYTF. The DNA is as follows: TGTGCCAGCAGACCCCCGGGACAGCACTATGGCTACACCTTC.